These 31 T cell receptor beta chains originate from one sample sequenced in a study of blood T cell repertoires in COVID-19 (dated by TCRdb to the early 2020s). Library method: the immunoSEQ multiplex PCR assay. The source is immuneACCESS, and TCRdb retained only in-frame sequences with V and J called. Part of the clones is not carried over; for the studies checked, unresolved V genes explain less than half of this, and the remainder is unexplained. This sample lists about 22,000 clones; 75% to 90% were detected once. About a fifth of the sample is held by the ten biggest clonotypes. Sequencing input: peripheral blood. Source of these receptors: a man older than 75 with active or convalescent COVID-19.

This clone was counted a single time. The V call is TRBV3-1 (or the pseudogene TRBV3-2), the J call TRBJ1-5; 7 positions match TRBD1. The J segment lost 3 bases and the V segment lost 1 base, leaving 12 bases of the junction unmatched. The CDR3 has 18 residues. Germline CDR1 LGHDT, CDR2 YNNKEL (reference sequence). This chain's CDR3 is CASSQGYTRTGHNQPQHF. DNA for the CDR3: TGTGCCAGCAGCCAAGGCTATACGAGGACAGGACACAATCAGCCCCAGCATTTT.

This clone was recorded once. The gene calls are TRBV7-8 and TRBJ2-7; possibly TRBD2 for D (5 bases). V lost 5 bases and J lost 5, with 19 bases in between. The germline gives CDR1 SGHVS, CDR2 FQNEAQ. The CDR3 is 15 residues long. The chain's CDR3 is CASSSRALDYHEQYF. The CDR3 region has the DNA TGTGCCAGCAGCAGCCGGGCCCTAGACTACCACGAGCAGTACTTC.

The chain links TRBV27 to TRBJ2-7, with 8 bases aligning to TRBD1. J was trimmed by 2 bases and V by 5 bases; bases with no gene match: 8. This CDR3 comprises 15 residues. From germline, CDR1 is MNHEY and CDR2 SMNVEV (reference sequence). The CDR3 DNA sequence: TGTGCCAGCAGTACCCGGGACAGGCTCACCTACGAGCAGTACTTC. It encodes CASSTRDRLTYEQYF.

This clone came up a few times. The CDR3 nucleotides read TGTGCCTGGACCCGGAGGGTGAATGGTTCACCCCTCCACTTT. The encoded protein is CAWTRRVNGSPLHF. The chain is built from TRBV30 and TRBJ1-6; no firm D call. The CDR3 loop spans 14 amino acids. In germline, CDR1 is GTSNPN, CDR2 SVGIG (reference sequence). Trimming removed 4 bases at V and 9 bases at J, with 16 bases between.

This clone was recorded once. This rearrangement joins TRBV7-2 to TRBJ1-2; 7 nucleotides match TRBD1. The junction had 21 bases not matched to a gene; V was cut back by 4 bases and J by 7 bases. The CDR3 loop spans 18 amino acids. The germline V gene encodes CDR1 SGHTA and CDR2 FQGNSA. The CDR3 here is CASSSQPGQQLNFGGYTF. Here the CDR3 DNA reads TGTGCCAGCAGCTCGCAACCGGGACAGCAATTAAATTTTGGTGGCTACACCTTC.

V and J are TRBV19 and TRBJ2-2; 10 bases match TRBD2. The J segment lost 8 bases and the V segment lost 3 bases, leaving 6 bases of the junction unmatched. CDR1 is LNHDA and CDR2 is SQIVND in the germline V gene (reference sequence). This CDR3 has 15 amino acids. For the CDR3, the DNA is TGTGCCAGTAGTATGCCACTAGCGGGAATGGGGGAGCTGTTTTTT. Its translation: CASSMPLAGMGELFF.

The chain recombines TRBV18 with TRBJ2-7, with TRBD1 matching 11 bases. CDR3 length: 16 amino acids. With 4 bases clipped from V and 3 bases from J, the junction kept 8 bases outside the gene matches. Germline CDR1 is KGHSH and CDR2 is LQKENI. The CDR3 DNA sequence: TGTGCCAGCTCACGCACCGCCGGGACAGGGGGCTACGAGCAGTACTTC. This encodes CASSRTAGTGGYEQYF. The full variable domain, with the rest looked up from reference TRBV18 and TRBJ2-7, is NAGVMQNPRHLVRRRGQEARLRCSPMKGHSHVYWYRQLPEEGLKFMVYLQKENIIDESGMPKERFSAEFPKEGPSILRIQQVVRGDSAAYFCASSRTAGTGGYEQYFGPGTRLTVT.

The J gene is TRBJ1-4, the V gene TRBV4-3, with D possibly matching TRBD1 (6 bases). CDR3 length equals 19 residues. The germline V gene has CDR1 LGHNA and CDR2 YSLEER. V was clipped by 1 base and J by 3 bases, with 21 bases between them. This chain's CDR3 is CASSQVTSGGGRSNEKLFF. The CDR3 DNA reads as TGCGCCAGCAGCCAAGTCACGTCGGGAGGGGGAAGGTCTAATGAAAAACTGTTTTTT.

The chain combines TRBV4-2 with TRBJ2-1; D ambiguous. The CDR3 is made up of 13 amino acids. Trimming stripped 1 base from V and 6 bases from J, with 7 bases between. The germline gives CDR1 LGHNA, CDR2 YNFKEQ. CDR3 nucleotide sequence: TGTGCCAGCAGCCAAGCTTCCCGCAATGAGCAGTTCTTC. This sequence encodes CASSQASRNEQFF.

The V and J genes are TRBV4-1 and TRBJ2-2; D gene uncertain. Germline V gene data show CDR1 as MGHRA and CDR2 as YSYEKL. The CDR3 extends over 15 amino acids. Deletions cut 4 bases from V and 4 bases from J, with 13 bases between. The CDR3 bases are TGCGCCAGCAGCCCATTCCAGGTTGCCACCGGGGAGCTGTTTTTT. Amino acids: CASSPFQVATGELFF.

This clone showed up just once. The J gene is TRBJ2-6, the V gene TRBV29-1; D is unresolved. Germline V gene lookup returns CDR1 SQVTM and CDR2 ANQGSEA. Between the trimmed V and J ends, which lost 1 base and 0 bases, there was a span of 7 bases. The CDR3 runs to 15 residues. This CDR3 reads CSVEVGYSGANVLTF. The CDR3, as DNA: TGCAGCGTTGAAGTCGGTTACTCTGGGGCCAACGTCCTGACTTTC. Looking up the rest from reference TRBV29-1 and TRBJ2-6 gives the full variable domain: SAVISQKPSRDICQRGTSLTIQCQVDSQVTMMFWYRQQPGQSLTLIATANQGSEATYESGFVIDKFPISRPNLTFSTLTVSNMSPEDSSIYLCSVEVGYSGANVLTFGAGSRLTVL.

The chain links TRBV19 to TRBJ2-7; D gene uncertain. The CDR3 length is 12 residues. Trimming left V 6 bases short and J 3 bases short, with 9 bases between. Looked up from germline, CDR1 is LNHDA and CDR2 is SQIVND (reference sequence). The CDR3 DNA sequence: TGTGCCAGTAGAAAAATTTACTACGAGCAGTACTTC. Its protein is CASRKIYYEQYF.

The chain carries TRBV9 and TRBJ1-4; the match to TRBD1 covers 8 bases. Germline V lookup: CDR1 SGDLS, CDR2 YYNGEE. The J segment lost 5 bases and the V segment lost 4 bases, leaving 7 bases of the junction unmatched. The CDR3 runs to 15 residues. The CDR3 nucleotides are TGTGCCAGCAGCCTTACCGGGACAGGCAATGAAAAACTGTTTTTT. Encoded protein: CASSLTGTGNEKLFF.

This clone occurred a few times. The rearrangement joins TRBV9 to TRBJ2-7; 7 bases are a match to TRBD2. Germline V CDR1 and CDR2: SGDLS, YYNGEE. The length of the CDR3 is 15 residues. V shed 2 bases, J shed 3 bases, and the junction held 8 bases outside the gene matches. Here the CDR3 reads CASSVGGLGDYEQYF. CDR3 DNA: TGTGCCAGCAGCGTGGGAGGGCTGGGGGACTACGAGCAGTACTTC.

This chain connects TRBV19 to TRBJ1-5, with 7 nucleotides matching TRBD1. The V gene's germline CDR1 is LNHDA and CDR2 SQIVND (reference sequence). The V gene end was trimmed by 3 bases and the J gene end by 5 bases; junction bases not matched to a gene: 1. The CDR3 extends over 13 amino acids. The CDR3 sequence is CASSIDRDQPQHF. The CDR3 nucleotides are TGTGCCAGTAGTATCGACAGGGATCAGCCCCAGCATTTT.

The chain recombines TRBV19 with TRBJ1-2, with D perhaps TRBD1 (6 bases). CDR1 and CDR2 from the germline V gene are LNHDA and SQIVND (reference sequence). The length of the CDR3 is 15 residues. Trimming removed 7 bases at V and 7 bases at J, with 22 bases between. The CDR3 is CASTTSSGRGSGYTF. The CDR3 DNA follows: TGTGCCAGTACGACATCAAGCGGGAGGGGGTCTGGCTACACCTTC.

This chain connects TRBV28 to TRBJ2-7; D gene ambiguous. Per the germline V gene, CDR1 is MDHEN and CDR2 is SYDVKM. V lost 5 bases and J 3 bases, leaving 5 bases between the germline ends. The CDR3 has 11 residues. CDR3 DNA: TGTGCCAGCAGTCCCAACTACGAGCAGTACTTC. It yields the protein CASSPNYEQYF.

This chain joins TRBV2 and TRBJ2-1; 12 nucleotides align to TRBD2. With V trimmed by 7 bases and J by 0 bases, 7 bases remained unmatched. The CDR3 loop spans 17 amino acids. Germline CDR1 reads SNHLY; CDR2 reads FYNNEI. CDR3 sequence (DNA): TGTGCCAGCATAGAACTAGCGGGGGGTAGCTCCTACAATGAGCAGTTCTTC. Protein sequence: CASIELAGGSSYNEQFF.

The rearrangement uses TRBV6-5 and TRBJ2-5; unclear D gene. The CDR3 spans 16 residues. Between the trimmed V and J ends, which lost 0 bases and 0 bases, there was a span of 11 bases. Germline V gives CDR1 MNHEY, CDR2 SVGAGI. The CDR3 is CASSYSTAWYQETQYF. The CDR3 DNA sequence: TGTGCCAGCAGTTACTCCACTGCCTGGTACCAAGAGACCCAGTACTTC.

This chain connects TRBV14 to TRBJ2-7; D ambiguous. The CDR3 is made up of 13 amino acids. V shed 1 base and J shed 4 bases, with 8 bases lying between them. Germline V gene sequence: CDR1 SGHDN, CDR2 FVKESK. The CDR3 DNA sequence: TGTGCCAGCAGCCAAGGCGTAGTTTACGAGCAGTACTTC. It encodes CASSQGVVYEQYF.

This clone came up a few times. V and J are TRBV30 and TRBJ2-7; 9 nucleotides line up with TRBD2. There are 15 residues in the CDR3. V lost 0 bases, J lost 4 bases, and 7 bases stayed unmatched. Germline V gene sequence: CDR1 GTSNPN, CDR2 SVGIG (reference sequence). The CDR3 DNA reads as TGTGCCTGGAGTGTACGGTCTAGCGGGAAGTACGAGCAGTACTTC. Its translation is CAWSVRSSGKYEQYF.

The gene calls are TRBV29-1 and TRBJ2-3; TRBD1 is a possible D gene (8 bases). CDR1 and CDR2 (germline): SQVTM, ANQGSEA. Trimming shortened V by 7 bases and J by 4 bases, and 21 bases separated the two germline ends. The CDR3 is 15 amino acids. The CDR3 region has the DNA TGCAGCGGGGGGGGACCGGACAGGGTCGCAGATACGCAGTATTTT. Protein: CSGGGPDRVADTQYF.

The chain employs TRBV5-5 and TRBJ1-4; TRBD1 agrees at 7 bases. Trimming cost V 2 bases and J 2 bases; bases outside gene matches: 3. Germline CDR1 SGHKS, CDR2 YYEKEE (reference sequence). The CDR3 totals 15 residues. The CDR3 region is CASSFLQGTNEKLFF. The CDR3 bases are TGTGCCAGCAGCTTTTTACAGGGGACTAATGAAAAACTGTTTTTT.

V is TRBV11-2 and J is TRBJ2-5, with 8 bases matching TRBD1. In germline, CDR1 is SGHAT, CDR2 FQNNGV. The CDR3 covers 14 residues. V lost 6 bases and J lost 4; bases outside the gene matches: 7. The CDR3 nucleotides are TGTGCCAGCAGTCAAGACAGGGGCAGAGAGACCCAGTACTTC. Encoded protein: CASSQDRGRETQYF. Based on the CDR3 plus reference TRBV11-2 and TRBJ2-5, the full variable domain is EAGVAQSPRYKIIEKRQSVAFWCNPISGHATLYWYQQILGQGPKLLIQFQNNGVVDDSQLPKDRFSAERLKGVDSTLKIQPAKLEDSAVYLCASSQDRGRETQYFGPGTRLLVL.

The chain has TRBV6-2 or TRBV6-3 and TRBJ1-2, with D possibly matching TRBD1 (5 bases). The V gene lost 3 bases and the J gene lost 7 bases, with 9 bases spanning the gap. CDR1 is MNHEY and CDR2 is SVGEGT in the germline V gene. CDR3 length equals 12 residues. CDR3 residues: CASSYERGGYTF. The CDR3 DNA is TGTGCCAGCAGTTATGAAAGGGGTGGCTACACCTTC.

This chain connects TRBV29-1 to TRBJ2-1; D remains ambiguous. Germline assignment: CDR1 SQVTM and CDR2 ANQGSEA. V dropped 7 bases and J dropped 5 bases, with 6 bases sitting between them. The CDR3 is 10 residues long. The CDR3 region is CSAGDNEQFF. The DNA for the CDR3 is TGCAGCGCCGGAGACAATGAGCAGTTCTTC.

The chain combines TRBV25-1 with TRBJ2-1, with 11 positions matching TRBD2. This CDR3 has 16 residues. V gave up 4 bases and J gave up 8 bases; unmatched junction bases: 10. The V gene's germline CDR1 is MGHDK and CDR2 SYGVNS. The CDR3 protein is CASSATSGTSGYEQFF. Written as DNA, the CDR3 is TGTGCCAGCAGTGCCACATCGGGGACTAGCGGCTATGAGCAGTTCTTC. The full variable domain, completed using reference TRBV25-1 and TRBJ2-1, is EADIYQTPRYLVIGTGKKITLECSQTMGHDKMYWYQQDPGMELHLIHYSYGVNSTEKGDLSSESTVSRIRTEHFPLTLESARPSHTSQYLCASSATSGTSGYEQFFGPGTRLTVL.

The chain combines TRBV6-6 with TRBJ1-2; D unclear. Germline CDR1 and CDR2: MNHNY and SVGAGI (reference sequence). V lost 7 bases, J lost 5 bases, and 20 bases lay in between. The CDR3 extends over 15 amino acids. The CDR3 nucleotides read TGTGCCAGCACCGATAGACCGGGAGCTTCATATGGCTACACCTTC. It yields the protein CASTDRPGASYGYTF.

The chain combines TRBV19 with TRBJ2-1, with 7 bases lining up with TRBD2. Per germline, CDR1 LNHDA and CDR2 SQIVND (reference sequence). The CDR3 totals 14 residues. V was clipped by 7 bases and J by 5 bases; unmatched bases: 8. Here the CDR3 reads CASKGLADNNEQFF. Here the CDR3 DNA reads TGTGCCAGTAAGGGGCTAGCGGACAACAATGAGCAGTTCTTC.

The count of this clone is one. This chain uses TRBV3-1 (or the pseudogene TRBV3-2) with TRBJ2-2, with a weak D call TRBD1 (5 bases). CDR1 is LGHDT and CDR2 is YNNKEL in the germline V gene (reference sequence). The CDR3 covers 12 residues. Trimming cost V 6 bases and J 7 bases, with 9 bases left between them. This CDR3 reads CASSSGFGELFF. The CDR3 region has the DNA TGTGCCAGCAGTTCAGGGTTCGGGGAGCTGTTTTTT.

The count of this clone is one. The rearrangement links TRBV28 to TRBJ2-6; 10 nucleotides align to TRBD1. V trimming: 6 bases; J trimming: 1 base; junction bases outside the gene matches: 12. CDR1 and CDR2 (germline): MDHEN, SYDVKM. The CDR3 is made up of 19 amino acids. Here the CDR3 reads CASRSTGTGETSGANVLTF. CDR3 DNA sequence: TGTGCCAGCAGGAGCACAGGGACAGGGGAGACGTCTGGGGCCAACGTCCTGACTTTC.